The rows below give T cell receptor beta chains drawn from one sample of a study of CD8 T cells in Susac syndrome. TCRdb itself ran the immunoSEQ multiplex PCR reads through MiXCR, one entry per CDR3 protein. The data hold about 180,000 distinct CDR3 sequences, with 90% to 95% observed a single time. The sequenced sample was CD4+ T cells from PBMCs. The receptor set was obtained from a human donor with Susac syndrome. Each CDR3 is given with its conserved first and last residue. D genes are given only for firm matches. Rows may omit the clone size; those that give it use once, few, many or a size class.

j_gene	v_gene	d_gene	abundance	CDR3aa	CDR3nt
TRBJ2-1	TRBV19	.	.	CASSITSGRNEQFF	TGTGCCAGTAGTATTACGAGCGGCCGAAATGAGCAGTTCTTC
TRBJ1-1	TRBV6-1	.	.	CASSPVGRTNTEAFF	TGTGCCAGCAGCCCGGTTGGCAGGACGAACACTGAAGCTTTCTTT
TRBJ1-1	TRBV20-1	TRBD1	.	CSARGGTGPATEAFF	TGCAGTGCTAGAGGAGGGACAGGGCCGGCTACTGAAGCTTTCTTT
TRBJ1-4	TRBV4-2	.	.	CASSQDEDGEKLFF	TGTGCCAGCAGCCAAGATGAGGACGGTGAAAAACTGTTTTTT
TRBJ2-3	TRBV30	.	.	CAWSVGGRTRTDTQYF	TGTGCCTGGAGTGTTGGCGGCAGAACACGCACAGATACGCAGTATTTT
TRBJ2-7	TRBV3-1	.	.	CASSQELQGLNEQYF	TGTGCCAGCAGCCAAGAACTGCAGGGTCTGAACGAGCAGTACTTC
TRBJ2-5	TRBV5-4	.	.	CASSDRGGGETQYF	TGTGCCAGCAGCGACAGGGGAGGGGGAGAGACCCAGTACTTC
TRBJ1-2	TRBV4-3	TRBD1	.	CASSQSTGSNYGYTF	TGCGCCAGCAGCCAGTCGACAGGGAGTAACTATGGCTACACCTTC
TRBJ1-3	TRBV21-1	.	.	CASRPRVENTIYF	TGTGCCAGCAGACCCAGGGTTGAAAACACCATATATTTT
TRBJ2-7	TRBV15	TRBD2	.	CATSRATRGEQYF	TGTGCCACCAGCAGAGCAACGCGGGGGGAGCAGTACTTC
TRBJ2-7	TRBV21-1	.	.	CASSKEAPKWGWGGYYEQYF	TGTGCCAGCAGCAAAGAAGCACCCAAATGGGGTTGGGGGGGGTACTACGAGCAGTACTTC
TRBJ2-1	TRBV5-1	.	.	CASSLVGGLTSPTYNEQFF	TGCGCCAGCAGCTTGGTAGGGGGTTTAACTAGCCCGACCTACAATGAGCAGTTCTTC
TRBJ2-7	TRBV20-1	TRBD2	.	CSARTGTSGGYEQYF	TGCAGTGCGCGGACCGGGACTAGCGGGGGGTACGAGCAGTACTTC
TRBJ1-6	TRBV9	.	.	CASSPTPGGGNSPLHF	TGTGCCAGCAGCCCCACCCCGGGTGGAGGGAATTCACCCCTCCACTTT
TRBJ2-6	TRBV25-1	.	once	CASSGTVGTSGANVLTF	TGTGCCAGCAGTGGGACAGTAGGGACGTCTGGGGCCAACGTCCTGACTTTC
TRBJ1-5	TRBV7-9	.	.	CASSDTNQPQHF	TGTGCCAGCAGCGACACAAATCAGCCCCAGCATTTT
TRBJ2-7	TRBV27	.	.	CASSFFPGSYEQYF	TGTGCCAGCAGTTTCTTTCCGGGTAGCTACGAGCAGTACTTC
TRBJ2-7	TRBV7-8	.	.	CASSTRLAYEQYF	TGTGCCAGCAGCACGAGGCTGGCCTACGAGCAGTACTTC
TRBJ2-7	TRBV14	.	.	CASSHGRTYGYEQYF	TGTGCCAGCAGCCACGGTCGGACTTACGGTTACGAGCAGTACTTC
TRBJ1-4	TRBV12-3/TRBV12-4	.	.	CASSFNLQKSEKLFF	TGTGCCAGCAGTTTTAATTTACAGAAGAGCGAAAAACTGTTTTTT
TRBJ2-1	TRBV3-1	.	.	CASSQAREGREQFF	TGTGCCAGCAGCCAAGCTCGAGAGGGTCGGGAGCAGTTCTTC
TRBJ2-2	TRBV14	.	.	CASSRHKSNTGELFF	TGTGCCAGCAGTCGACACAAATCGAACACCGGGGAGCTGTTTTTT
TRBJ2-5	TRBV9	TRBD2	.	CASSVSGLAGGKTQYF	TGTGCCAGCAGCGTATCTGGACTAGCGGGGGGAAAGACCCAGTACTTC
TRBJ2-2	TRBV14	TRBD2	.	CASSQVAGGRTGELFF	TGTGCCAGCAGCCAAGTGGCGGGGGGGCGAACCGGGGAGCTGTTTTTT
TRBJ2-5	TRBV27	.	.	CASSSSWVQETQYF	TGTGCCAGCAGTTCAAGCTGGGTCCAAGAGACCCAGTACTTC
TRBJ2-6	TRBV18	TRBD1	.	CASSRGTGNSGANVLTF	TGTGCCAGCTCCCGCGGGACAGGTAACTCTGGGGCCAACGTCCTGACTTTC
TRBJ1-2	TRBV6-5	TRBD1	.	CASSYSTGAYGYTF	TGTGCCAGCAGTTACTCGACAGGGGCCTATGGCTACACCTTC
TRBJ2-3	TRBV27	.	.	CASSSRVLDTQYF	TGTGCCAGCAGTTCCAGAGTCCTAGATACGCAGTATTTT
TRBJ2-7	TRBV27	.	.	CASSTQGIEQYF	TGTGCCAGCAGTACCCAGGGGATCGAGCAGTACTTC
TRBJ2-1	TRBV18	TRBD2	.	CASSRELAGGLNEQFF	TGTGCCAGCTCACGCGAACTAGCGGGGGGGCTTAATGAGCAGTTCTTC
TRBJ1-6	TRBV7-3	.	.	CASSLTEFSPLHF	TGTGCCAGCAGCTTAACGGAATTTTCACCCCTCCACTTT
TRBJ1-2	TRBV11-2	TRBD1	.	CASSLDRTGGYTF	TGTGCCAGCAGCTTAGACCGGACAGGGGGCTACACCTTC
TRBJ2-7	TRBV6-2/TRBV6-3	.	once	CASSFQTTYEQYF	TGTGCCAGCAGTTTCCAGACTACCTACGAGCAGTACTTC
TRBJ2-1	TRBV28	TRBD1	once	CASIQVGTGFYNEQFF	TGTGCCAGCATTCAGGTGGGGACAGGATTCTACAATGAGCAGTTCTTC
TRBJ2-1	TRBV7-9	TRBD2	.	CASSLESGGMQFF	TGTGCCAGCAGCTTAGAGAGCGGGGGGATGCAGTTCTTC
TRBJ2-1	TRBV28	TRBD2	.	CASSYSGRSNEQFF	TGTGCCAGCAGTTACAGCGGGAGAAGCAATGAGCAGTTCTTC
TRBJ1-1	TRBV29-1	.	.	CSVDLTAAEAFF	TGCAGCGTTGATCTGACTGCGGCGGAAGCTTTCTTT
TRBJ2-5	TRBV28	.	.	CASSPLEETQYF	TGTGCCAGCAGTCCCCTTGAGGAGACCCAGTACTTC
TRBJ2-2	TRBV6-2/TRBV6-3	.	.	CASCPGRNTGELFF	TGTGCCAGCTGCCCCGGGAGGAACACCGGGGAGCTGTTTTTT
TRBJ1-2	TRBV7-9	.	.	CASSEGWTQSNYGYTF	TGTGCCAGCAGCGAAGGGTGGACACAATCTAACTATGGCTACACCTTC
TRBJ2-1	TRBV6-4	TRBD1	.	CASSDSGTGINEQFF	TGTGCCAGCAGTGACTCGGGGACAGGGATCAATGAGCAGTTCTTC
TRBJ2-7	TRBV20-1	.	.	CSAKTGQYEQYF	TGCAGTGCTAAGACGGGACAATACGAGCAGTACTTC
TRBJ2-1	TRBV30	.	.	CACLGEEVDEQFF	TGTGCCTGTCTGGGTGAGGAGGTGGATGAGCAGTTCTTC
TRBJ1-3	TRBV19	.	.	CASISSGNTIYF	TGTGCCAGTATCAGCTCTGGAAACACCATATATTTT
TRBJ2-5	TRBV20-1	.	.	CSARKQETQYF	TGCAGTGCTAGAAAGCAAGAGACCCAGTACTTC
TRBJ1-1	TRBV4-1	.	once	CASSKKAGGTEAFF	TGCGCCAGCAGCAAAAAAGCAGGTGGCACTGAAGCTTTCTTT
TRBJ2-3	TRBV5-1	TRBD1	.	CASSFDIPGQGTDTHYF	TGCGCCAGCAGCTTCGACATCCCGGGACAGGGCACAGATACGCACTATTTT